This paragraph reports one T cell receptor beta chain. Its antigen is currently unknown. The data were taken from a study of a mutant IDH1 vaccine in newly diagnosed glioma. Study at large: Vaccination followed radiotherapy alone by 4-6 weeks, or accompanied temozolomide cycles. Most patients had radiochemotherapy with temozolomide before enrollment; others had one alone. Averaging roughly 40 years of age, treated patients were approximately 62% male and approximately 40% female.

The time point is: week 23, last vaccination. Every vaccine dose comprised 300 ug of mutant IDH1 20-mer peptide plus topical imiquimod. Only in-frame clones appear in the TCRdb table, and some are missing; sequencing was by immunoSEQ multiplex PCR. Of approximately 60,000 clones listed, 80% to 90% are singletons. Germline loops: CDR1 SNHLY, CDR2 FYNNEI. V was pared by 7 bases and J by 6 bases, with 10 bases between. The CDR3 runs 13 residues. The chain joins TRBV2 to TRBJ1-6; D is ambiguous. The origin of this receptor is a man under 40 with glioma. Sequencing used PBMCs, obtained from a glioma patient whose treatment included an IDH1 peptide vaccine. The CDR3 sequence: CASTTTSNSPLHF. CDR3 DNA: TGTGCCAGCACCACAACTTCTAATTCACCCCTCCACTTT.